The 26 T cell receptor beta chains given below trace back to one sample, sequenced in a study of T-cell memory formation after mild COVID-19. One entry per CDR3 protein, called by TCRdb with MiXCR from the 5' RACE reads. Of under 550,000 distinct CDR3 sequences in the sample, 18% were seen once. The specimen sequenced was PBMCs or a T cell subset sorted from them (not recorded which). Source of these receptors: a man between 18 and 29 years old who had mild COVID-19 (a few samples of this study predate the infection). Cell type and time point are not known.

This chain connects TRBV12-3 or TRBV12-4 to TRBJ2-5; possibly TRBD1 for D (6 bases). V lost 5 bases, J lost 0 bases, and 10 bases lay in between. The CDR3 is 14 residues long. For the CDR3, the DNA is TGTGCCAGCAGTGGGTCAGGGGACCAAGAGACCCAGTACTTC. Translation gives CASSGSGDQETQYF.

This sequence joins TRBV29-1 and TRBJ1-2; 10 bases align to TRBD1. Germline values: CDR1 SQVTM, CDR2 ANQGSEA. The CDR3 is made up of 16 amino acids. V dropped 5 bases and J dropped 3; count of bases not matched to a gene: 12. In DNA form, the CDR3 reads TGCAGCGTTATCGGGACAGGGGATATAATGGACTATGGCTACACCTTC. Protein sequence: CSVIGTGDIMDYGYTF. Using reference TRBV29-1 and TRBJ1-2 for the parts outside the CDR3, the full variable domain is SAVISQKPSRDICQRGTSLTIQCQVDSQVTMMFWYRQQPGQSLTLIATANQGSEATYESGFVIDKFPISRPNLTFSTLTVSNMSPEDSSIYLCSVIGTGDIMDYGYTFGSGTRLTVV.

The gene calls are TRBV11-2 and TRBJ2-4; D unresolved. The germline V gene encodes CDR1 SGHAT and CDR2 FQNNGV. The CDR3 sequence is 14 residues long. V lost 0 bases and J 8 bases, leaving 11 bases between the germline ends. The CDR3: CASSLDGPHHIQYF. The CDR3 DNA reads as TGTGCCAGCAGCTTAGATGGGCCCCACCACATTCAGTACTTC.

This clonotype was observed a few times. The rearrangement joins TRBV6-4 to TRBJ2-3, with a possible D match to TRBD2 (6 bases). CDR3 size: 14 residues. CDR1 MRHNA and CDR2 SNTAGT come from the germline V gene. Deletions cut 3 bases from V and 5 bases from J, with 12 bases between. As DNA, the CDR3 is TGTGCCAGCAGTGAGCGGGGTGACGGAGATACGCAGTATTTT. It yields the protein CASSERGDGDTQYF.

The gene calls are TRBV20-1 and TRBJ2-2; D possibly corresponds to TRBD1 (7 bases). From germline, CDR1 is DFQATT and CDR2 SNEGSKA (reference sequence). The CDR3 runs 14 residues. With 6 bases removed from V and 2 bases from J, the gap between germline ends came to 13 bases. The CDR3: CSAPRDSNTGELFF. DNA of the CDR3: TGCAGTGCCCCGCGGGACAGTAACACCGGGGAGCTGTTTTTT.

A few counts support this clonotype. CDR3 region: CASSSPSTGENEKLFF. In DNA, the CDR3 is TGTGCCAGCAGTTCACCTTCGACAGGGGAGAATGAAAAACTGTTTTTT. The chain couples TRBV28 to TRBJ1-4; 8 nucleotides agree with TRBD1. Germline lookup yields CDR1 MDHEN and CDR2 SYDVKM. The CDR3 length is 16 residues. Unmatched junction bases numbered 9, after V lost 4 bases and J lost 5 bases. Using reference TRBV28 and TRBJ1-4 for the parts outside the CDR3, the full variable domain is DVKVTQSSRYLVKRTGEKVFLECVQDMDHENMFWYRQDPGLGLRLIYFSYDVKMKEKGDIPEGYSVSREKKERFSLILESASTNQTSMYLCASSSPSTGENEKLFFGSGTQLSVL.

This clonotype was seen only a few times. The chain uses TRBV3-1 and TRBJ1-1; 7 bases align to TRBD1. The CDR3 has 14 residues. J gave up 1 base and V 3 bases, and 2 bases lay outside the gene matches. Germline CDR1 LGHDT, CDR2 YNNKEL (reference sequence). CDR3 nucleotide sequence: TGTGCCAGCAGCCATAAGGGGGCGAACACTGAAGCTTTCTTT. Translating gives CASSHKGANTEAFF.

This sequence joins TRBV5-6 and TRBJ2-5; possible D gene TRBD1, 5 bases. The CDR3 runs to 16 residues. Trimming shortened V by 4 bases and J by 4 bases, and 20 bases separated the two germline ends. Germline CDR1 and CDR2: SGHDT and YYEEEE. The CDR3 spells CASSPYSGYRVETQYF. The CDR3 DNA reads TGTGCCAGCAGCCCGTACTCAGGGTATCGGGTAGAGACCCAGTACTTC.

The chain combines TRBV9 with TRBJ2-7, with TRBD1 as a possible D gene (6 bases). The V end was cut by 4 bases, the J end by 6 bases, with 20 bases between. CDR3 length equals 15 residues. Germline-derived CDR1 and CDR2 are SGDLS and YYNGEE. This CDR3 is CASSSGTGWMGEQYF. The CDR3 coding sequence is TGTGCCAGCAGCTCCGGAACAGGGTGGATGGGCGAGCAGTACTTC. Together with reference TRBV9 and TRBJ2-7, the CDR3 gives the full variable domain: DSGVTQTPKHLITATGQRVTLRCSPRSGDLSVYWYQQSLDQGLQFLIQYYNGEERAKGNILERFSAQQFPDLHSELNLSSLELGDSALYFCASSSGTGWMGEQYFGPGTRLTVT.

The chain combines TRBV20-1 with TRBJ2-5, with D tentatively TRBD1 or TRBD2 (7 bases each). CDR1 DFQATT and CDR2 SNEGSKA come from the germline V gene (reference sequence). Deletions cut 0 bases from V and 4 bases from J, with 12 bases between. The CDR3 is 14 residues long. The CDR3 DNA follows: TGCAGTGCTAGAGATTCCAGGGGGGGAGAGACCCAGTACTTC. It codes for CSARDSRGGETQYF.

The chain has TRBV13 and TRBJ2-7; 8 bases match TRBD1. J was trimmed by 4 bases and V by 5 bases; bases with no gene match: 13. Germline loops: CDR1 PRHDT, CDR2 FYEKMQ (reference sequence). The CDR3 extends over 16 amino acids. CDR3 protein: CASSGPGQGLVYEQYF. CDR3 nucleotides: TGTGCCAGCAGCGGACCAGGACAGGGACTGGTATACGAGCAGTACTTC. Complete variable domain (other parts from reference TRBV13 and TRBJ2-7): AAGVIQSPRHLIKEKRETATLKCYPIPRHDTVYWYQQGPGQDPQFLISFYEKMQSDKGSIPDRFSAQQFSDYHSELNMSSLELGDSALYFCASSGPGQGLVYEQYFGPGTRLTVT.

This clonotype was seen only a few times. This chain connects TRBV3-1 to TRBJ1-1; TRBD1 might be the D (6 bases). V lost 1 base, J lost 11 bases, and 14 bases lay in between. This CDR3 is built from 13 residues. Germline loops: CDR1 LGHDT, CDR2 YNNKEL (reference sequence). CDR3 DNA sequence: TGTGCCAGCAGCCAAGCCCACGGGGGCCACGCTTTCTTT. Amino acid sequence: CASSQAHGGHAFF.

This clonotype was found a few times. The chain is built from TRBV23-1 and TRBJ2-7; D not resolved. TRBV23-1 is an open reading frame, and its role is uncertain. The CDR3 has 13 residues. V was shortened by 4 bases and J by 0 bases, with 7 bases between the two germline ends. Written as DNA, the CDR3 is TGCGCCAGCAGTCCCCTCGGCTCCTACGAGCAGTACGTC. Its protein is CASSPLGSYEQYV.

This clonotype was seen a few times. This sequence joins TRBV20-1 and TRBJ1-6; maybe TRBD1 (5 bases). CDR1 and CDR2 (germline): DFQATT, SNEGSKA (reference sequence). The CDR3 extends over 16 amino acids. V was cut by 1 base and J by 7 bases, with 17 bases left in between. CDR3 region: CSARGGAGINNSPLHF. In DNA form, the CDR3 reads TGCAGTGCTAGAGGAGGGGCAGGGATTAACAATTCACCCCTCCACTTT.

The rearrangement joins TRBV7-2 to TRBJ2-2; D gene uncertain. The CDR3 runs to 15 residues. The V end lost 3 bases, the J end lost 0 bases, and 8 bases lay between the germline ends. The germline CDR1 and CDR2 sequences are SGHTA and FQGNSA. CDR3 sequence (DNA): TGTGCCAGCAGCTTCTGGCAGGCGAACACCGGGGAGCTGTTTTTT. This sequence encodes CASSFWQANTGELFF. Full variable domain (outside the CDR3, taken from reference TRBV7-2 and TRBJ2-2): GAGVSQSPSNKVTEKGKDVELRCDPISGHTALYWYRQSLGQGLEFLIYFQGNSAPDKSGLPSDRFSAERTGGSVSTLTIQRTQQEDSAVYLCASSFWQANTGELFFGEGSRLTVL.

This chain uses TRBV24-1 with TRBJ1-5; D gene ambiguous. The CDR3 spans 13 residues. CDR1 is KGHDR, CDR2 SFDVKD, per germline. Trimming pared 7 bases from V and 4 bases from J, leaving 10 bases between. CDR3 sequence: CATSGGDNQPQHF. The CDR3 DNA reads as TGTGCCACCAGCGGAGGAGATAATCAGCCCCAGCATTTT.

The V and J genes are TRBV7-9 and TRBJ2-3, with a tentative D call TRBD2 (5 bases). This CDR3 region has 11 residues. The V gene lost 5 bases and the J gene lost 7 bases, with 7 bases spanning the gap. Looked up from germline, CDR1 is SEHNR and CDR2 is FQNEAQ (reference sequence). The DNA of the CDR3 is TGTGCCAGCAGCCGAGGGAATACGCAGTATTTT. Protein product: CASSRGNTQYF. Looking up the rest from reference TRBV7-9 and TRBJ2-3 gives the full variable domain: DTGVSQNPRHKITKRGQNVTFRCDPISEHNRLYWYRQTLGQGPEFLTYFQNEAQLEKSRLLSDRFSAERPKGSFSTLEIQRTEQGDSAMYLCASSRGNTQYFGPGTRLTVL.

The chain couples TRBV5-1 to TRBJ2-5; D is possibly TRBD1 or TRBD2 (6 bases each). There are 16 residues in the CDR3. V lost 2 bases to trimming and J lost 3 bases, with 17 bases between them. CDR1 SGHRS and CDR2 YFSETQ come from the germline V gene. DNA of the CDR3: TGCGCCAGCAGCTTTGGTACGACGGGGGCTAAAGAGACCCAGTACTTC. This gives the protein CASSFGTTGAKETQYF.

This clonotype was found a few times. The rearrangement uses TRBV9 and TRBJ2-1, with unresolved D. Germline CDR1 SGDLS, CDR2 YYNGEE. This CDR3 contains 11 residues. Trimming removed 1 base from V and 6 bases from J, with 2 bases in between. The CDR3 spells CASSVTNEQFF. The DNA for the CDR3 is TGTGCCAGCAGCGTAACCAATGAGCAGTTCTTC.

This clonotype has only a few counts. The V gene is TRBV7-9, the J gene TRBJ2-7, with D hard to call. Per the germline V gene, CDR1 is SEHNR and CDR2 is FQNEAQ (reference sequence). V lost 6 bases, J lost 3 bases, and 15 bases lay in between. The CDR3 is 14 residues long. The CDR3 DNA is TGTGCCAGCAGTCTCGCCGGGCCCTACTACGAGCAGTACTTC. This translates into CASSLAGPYYEQYF.

This clonotype was picked up many times. This rearrangement joins TRBV7-6 to TRBJ2-2; 7 bases are shared with TRBD2. The CDR3 length is 18 residues. CDR1 is SGHVS and CDR2 is FNYEAQ in the germline V gene. V lost 6 bases and J lost 6; bases outside the gene matches: 19. CDR3 protein: CASSSPLRGGGTAGELFF. The DNA for the CDR3 is TGTGCCAGCAGTTCCCCCCTTCGCGGGGGAGGGACCGCCGGGGAGCTGTTTTTT.

This clonotype has a handful of counts. This chain joins TRBV7-2 and TRBJ2-4, with D possibly matching TRBD2 (6 bases). Per the germline V gene, CDR1 is SGHTA and CDR2 is FQGNSA. The length of the CDR3 is 17 residues. Trimming removed 5 bases from V and 1 base from J, with 18 bases in between. CDR3 DNA sequence: TGTGCCAGCAGCCCCGGGACGGGACTGACGGCCAAAAACATTCAGTACTTC. Protein: CASSPGTGLTAKNIQYF.

The chain recombines TRBV4-1 with TRBJ1-1; no reliable D call. The CDR3 spans 14 residues. From germline, CDR1 is MGHRA and CDR2 YSYEKL. V was trimmed by 1 base and J by 5 bases, leaving 11 bases between them. The CDR3 spells CASSQVRAGTEAFF. The CDR3 DNA reads TGCGCCAGCAGCCAAGTACGGGCGGGGACTGAAGCTTTCTTT.

This chain joins TRBV9 and TRBJ1-3; 9 positions agree with TRBD1. The CDR3 sequence is 17 residues long. Trimming took 0 bases from V and 4 from J; bases not matched to a gene: 8. Germline-derived CDR1 and CDR2 are SGDLS and YYNGEE. The CDR3 bases are TGTGCCAGCAGCGTAGCTGGGGGACAGGGTTACGGAAACACCATATATTTT. The encoded protein is CASSVAGGQGYGNTIYF. Full variable domain (remainder filled in from reference TRBV9 and TRBJ1-3): DSGVTQTPKHLITATGQRVTLRCSPRSGDLSVYWYQQSLDQGLQFLIQYYNGEERAKGNILERFSAQQFPDLHSELNLSSLELGDSALYFCASSVAGGQGYGNTIYFGEGSWLTVV.

The V and J genes are TRBV7-9 and TRBJ2-5; possible D gene TRBD1, 6 bases. V lost 5 bases and J lost 4, with 14 bases in between. The CDR3 is made up of 14 amino acids. The germline CDR1 and CDR2 sequences are SEHNR and FQNEAQ (reference sequence). CDR3 sequence reads: CASSLEGGSETQYF. DNA of the CDR3: TGTGCCAGCAGCCTCGAAGGGGGTTCAGAGACCCAGTACTTC.

The V and J genes are TRBV20-1 and TRBJ2-2; TRBD2 matches 11 bases. CDR3 length: 17 amino acids. After removal of 3 bases from V and 6 bases from J, the junction contained 12 bases not matched to a gene. CDR1 and CDR2 from the germline V gene are DFQATT and SNEGSKA (reference sequence). The CDR3 nucleotides read TGCAGTGCTAGGACAACTAGCGGGGGCCATTACCCCGGGGAGCTGTTTTTT. This gives the protein CSARTTSGGHYPGELFF.